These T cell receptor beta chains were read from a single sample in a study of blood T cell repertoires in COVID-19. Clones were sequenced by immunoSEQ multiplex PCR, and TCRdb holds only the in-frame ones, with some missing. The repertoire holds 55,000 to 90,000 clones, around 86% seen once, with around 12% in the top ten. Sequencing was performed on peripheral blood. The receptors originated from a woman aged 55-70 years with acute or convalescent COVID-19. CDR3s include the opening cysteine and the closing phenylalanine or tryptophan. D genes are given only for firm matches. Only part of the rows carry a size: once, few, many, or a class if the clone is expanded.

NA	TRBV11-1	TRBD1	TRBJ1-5	CASSLDGQANQPQHF	TGTGCCAGCAGCTTGGACGGACAGGCCAATCAGCCCCAGCATTTT
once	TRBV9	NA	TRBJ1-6	CASSAGLTGQSPLHF	TGTGCCAGCAGCGCAGGACTAACAGGTCAATCACCCCTCCACTTT
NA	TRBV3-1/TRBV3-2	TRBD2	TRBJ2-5	CASSRRTSGGAETQYF	TGTGCCAGCAGCCGCAGGACTAGCGGGGGGGCCGAGACCCAGTACTTC
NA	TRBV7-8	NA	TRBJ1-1	CASSLKQGGTEAFF	TGTGCCAGCAGCTTAAAGCAGGGAGGAACTGAAGCTTTCTTT
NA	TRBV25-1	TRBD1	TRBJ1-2	CASSLGQGARGYTF	TGTGCCAGCAGTCTAGGGCAGGGGGCTCGGGGCTACACCTTC
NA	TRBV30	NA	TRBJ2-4	CAGRVPLAKNIQYF	TGTGCCGGCAGGGTACCACTAGCCAAAAACATTCAGTACTTC
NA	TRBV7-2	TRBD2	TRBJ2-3	CASSLDQRGHWGTDTQYF	TGTGCCAGCAGCTTAGATCAGCGGGGCCATTGGGGCACAGATACGCAGTATTTT
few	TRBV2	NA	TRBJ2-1	CASTRSSNEQFF	TGTGCCAGCACTCGTTCCTCCAATGAGCAGTTCTTC
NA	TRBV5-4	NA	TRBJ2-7	CASTRQGNYEQYF	TGTGCCAGCACCCGACAAGGAAATTACGAGCAGTACTTC
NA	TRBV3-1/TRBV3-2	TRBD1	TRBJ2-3	CASSTGTGWTDTQYF	TGTGCCAGCAGTACCGGGACAGGGTGGACAGATACGCAGTATTTT
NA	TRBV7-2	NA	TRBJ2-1	CASSLAGASNEQFF	TGTGCCAGCAGCTTAGCGGGGGCCTCCAATGAGCAGTTCTTC
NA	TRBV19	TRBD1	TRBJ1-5	CASSIAHGDRSQHF	TGTGCCAGTAGTATTGCCCACGGGGACAGGTCCCAGCATTTT
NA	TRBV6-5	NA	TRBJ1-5	CASSNRWKEQPQHF	TGTGCCAGCAGTAACAGGTGGAAAGAGCAGCCCCAGCATTTT
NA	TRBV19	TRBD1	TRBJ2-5	CASSTPTGTQETQYF	TGTGCCAGTAGTACCCCGACAGGGACCCAAGAGACCCAGTACTTC
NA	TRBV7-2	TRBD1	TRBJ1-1	CASSPMGQMNTEAFF	TGTGCCAGCAGCCCGATGGGACAGATGAACACTGAAGCTTTCTTT
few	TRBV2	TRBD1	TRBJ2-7	CASKRDRDAYEQYF	TGTGCCAGCAAACGGGACAGGGACGCCTACGAGCAGTACTTC
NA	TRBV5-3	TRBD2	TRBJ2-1	CARSLAGAYSYNEQFF	TGTGCCAGAAGCTTAGCGGGGGCCTACTCCTACAATGAGCAGTTCTTC
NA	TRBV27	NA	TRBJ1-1	CASSFGGSAFF	TGTGCCAGCAGTTTCGGGGGTTCGGCTTTCTTT
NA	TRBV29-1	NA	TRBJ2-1	CSVGGNYNEQFF	TGCAGCGTTGGAGGGAACTACAATGAGCAGTTCTTC
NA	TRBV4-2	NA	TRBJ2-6	CASSADLATGANVLTF	TGTGCCAGCAGCGCCGACTTGGCGACCGGGGCCAACGTCCTGACTTTC
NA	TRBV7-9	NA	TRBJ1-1	CASSLELHSGTEAFF	TGTGCCAGCAGCTTAGAGCTTCATTCGGGCACTGAAGCTTTCTTT
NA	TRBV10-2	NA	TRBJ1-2	CASSGGGTLDYGYTF	TGCGCCAGCAGTGGCGGGGGAACCCTGGACTATGGCTACACCTTC
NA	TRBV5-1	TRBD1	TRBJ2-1	CASKGTVALNEQFF	TGCGCCAGCAAAGGGACAGTTGCCCTCAATGAGCAGTTCTTC
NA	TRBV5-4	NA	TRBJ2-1	CASSLVRALGNEQFF	TGTGCCAGCAGCTTGGTCAGGGCGCTGGGGAATGAGCAGTTCTTC
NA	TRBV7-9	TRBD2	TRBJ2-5	CASSLLASGGAGTETQYF	TGTGCCAGCAGCTTGTTGGCTAGCGGGGGGGCCGGGACAGAGACCCAGTACTTC
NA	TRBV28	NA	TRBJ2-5	CASSLRVGSTETQYF	TGTGCCAGCAGTTTAAGAGTGGGGAGTACCGAGACCCAGTACTTC
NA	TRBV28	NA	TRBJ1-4	CASQHTRDEKLFF	TGTGCCAGTCAACATACGAGGGATGAAAAACTGTTTTTT
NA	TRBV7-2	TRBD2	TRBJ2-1	CASSPTGTSGGGEQFF	TGTGCCAGCAGCCCCACCGGGACTAGCGGGGGGGGTGAGCAGTTCTTC
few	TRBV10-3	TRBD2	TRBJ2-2	CAISASSGNAGELFF	TGTGCCATCAGTGCGTCTAGCGGTAACGCCGGGGAGCTGTTTTTT
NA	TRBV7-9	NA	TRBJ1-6	CASSLGGLDTPLHF	TGTGCCAGCAGCTTAGGAGGCCTAGATACACCCCTCCACTTT
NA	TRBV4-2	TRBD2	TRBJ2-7	CASSQDRASGGKSSYEQYF	TGTGCCAGCAGCCAAGATAGGGCTAGCGGGGGGAAGAGCTCCTACGAGCAGTACTTC
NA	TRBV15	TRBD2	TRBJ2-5	CATSRDLSGGVEETQYF	TGTGCCACCAGCAGAGATCTCAGCGGGGGGGTGGAAGAGACCCAGTACTTC
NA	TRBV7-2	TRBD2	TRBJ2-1	CASSFLAGPYNEQFF	TGTGCCAGCAGCTTTCTAGCGGGACCCTACAATGAGCAGTTCTTC
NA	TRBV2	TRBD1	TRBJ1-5	CASNSGQGLGQPQHF	TGTGCCAGCAACTCGGGACAGGGCTTGGGTCAGCCCCAGCATTTT
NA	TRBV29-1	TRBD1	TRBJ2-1	CSVVLWTGTDEQFF	TGCAGCGTTGTCCTTTGGACAGGGACGGATGAGCAGTTCTTC
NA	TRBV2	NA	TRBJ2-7	CASRDSAGVYEQYF	TGTGCCAGCAGGGACAGTGCCGGGGTCTACGAGCAGTACTTC
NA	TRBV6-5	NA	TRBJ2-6	CASSYQATGANVLTF	TGTGCCAGCAGTTACCAGGCAACTGGGGCCAACGTCCTGACTTTC
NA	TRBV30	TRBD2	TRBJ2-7	CAWSVAGGYEQYF	TGTGCCTGGAGCGTAGCGGGGGGCTACGAGCAGTACTTC
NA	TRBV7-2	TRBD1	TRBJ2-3	CASSFTRGRDTQYF	TGTGCCAGCAGCTTTACTAGGGGGCGAGATACGCAGTATTTT
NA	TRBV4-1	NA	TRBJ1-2	CASSQEPGYGYTF	TGCGCCAGCAGCCAAGAACCAGGGTATGGCTACACCTTC
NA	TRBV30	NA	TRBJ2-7	CAWTPGGQYEQYF	TGTGCCTGGACCCCAGGGGGGCAATACGAGCAGTACTTC
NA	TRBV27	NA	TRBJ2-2	CASSLGRGYTGELFF	TGTGCCAGCAGTTTAGGTCGGGGTTACACCGGGGAGCTGTTTTTT
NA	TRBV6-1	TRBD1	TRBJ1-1	CASSEVTGGFGEAFF	TGTGCCAGCAGTGAAGTGACAGGGGGCTTTGGTGAAGCTTTCTTT
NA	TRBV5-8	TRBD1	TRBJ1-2	CASSPRTGTRYGYTF	TGTGCCAGCAGCCCGCGGACAGGGACACGCTATGGCTACACCTTC
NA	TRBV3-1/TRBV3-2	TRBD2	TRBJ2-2	CASSHSGTSFGGELFF	TGTGCCAGCAGCCATTCCGGGACTAGCTTTGGCGGGGAGCTGTTTTTT
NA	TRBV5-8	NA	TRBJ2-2	CASSLLRGLNTGELFF	TGTGCCAGCAGCTTGTTGCGGGGGCTGAACACCGGGGAGCTGTTTTTT
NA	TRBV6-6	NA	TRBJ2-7	CASSYSTIYEQYF	TGTGCCAGCAGTTACTCGACAATTTACGAGCAGTACTTC
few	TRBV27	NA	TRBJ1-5	CASSSAGRSGNQPQHF	TGTGCCAGCAGTTCAGCGGGGAGGTCTGGCAATCAGCCCCAGCATTTT